Described below is a single T cell receptor beta chain sequence and its context. This record belongs to a study of T cells in localized non-small cell lung cancer. Sequencing was performed with immunoSEQ multiplex PCR; in TCRdb, only in-frame clones are kept and a portion is missing. The table has about 52,000 clones, around 86% seen once. V shed 4 bases, J shed 7 bases, and the junction held 8 bases outside the gene matches. The CDR3 extends over 16 amino acids. Germline V gene sequence: CDR1 KGHSH, CDR2 LQKENI. This specimen was PBMCs, taken before any cancer treatment. The V call is TRBV18, the J call TRBJ2-1; 12 bases match TRBD1. The sequence was collected from a female donor with stage II lung adenocarcinoma. CDR3 coding DNA: TGTGCCAGCTCACGAACGGGACAGGGGGCGCAAAATGAGCAGTTCTTC. This gives the protein CASSRTGQGAQNEQFF.